These T cell receptor beta chains were read from a single sample in a study of shared clonotypes between healthy human individuals. Sequencing was performed with immunoSEQ multiplex PCR; in TCRdb, only in-frame clones are kept and a portion is missing. This sample yields roughly 810,000 clones, of which about 97% are seen a single time; under 0.3% belongs to the top ten. The sample was naive CD8+ T cells sorted from blood. Receptors were obtained from a man aged 25-45 years in good health. The CDR3 runs from the conserved cysteine through the conserved F or W. The D gene is left open where the match is weak.

>TRBJ1-2|TRBV7-9|.
CASSFGTTEGTF
>TRBJ1-2|TRBV19|.
CASRGRDYYGYTF
>TRBJ2-1|TRBV7-9|.
CASSPVGNEQFF
>TRBJ2-3|TRBV30|.
CAWSVLADPTDTQYF
>TRBJ2-2|TRBV7-9|TRBD1
CASSSGRGHTGELFF
>TRBJ2-3|TRBV5-4|.
CASTRGGDSTDTQYF
>TRBJ2-6|TRBV25-1|.
CASRDSLANVLTF
>TRBJ2-5|TRBV28|TRBD1
CASSYTGTDLRKEETQYF
>TRBJ2-1|TRBV4-1|.
CASSLGPALSYNEQFF
>TRBJ2-3|TRBV5-1|TRBD2
CASSLGLVLRTDTQYF
>TRBJ2-2|TRBV6-5|TRBD1
CASRDRGPYTGELFF
>TRBJ2-7|TRBV7-9|.
CASSPTSSEQYF
>TRBJ2-1|TRBV7-9|.
CASSSGAYNEQFF
>TRBJ1-1|TRBV5-6|.
CASSLGQEAFF
>TRBJ1-2|TRBV9|.
CASSRRTDGYTF
>TRBJ2-7|TRBV11-1|.
CASSPSSWSSYEQYF
>TRBJ2-7|TRBV7-2|.
CASSLELTYEQYF
>TRBJ1-1|TRBV4-1|.
CASSQEPGANTEAFF
>TRBJ1-2|TRBV7-2|.
CASSLSGYGYTF
>TRBJ2-1|TRBV5-4|TRBD2
CASSFFSTSGRRGEQFF
>TRBJ2-7|TRBV9|TRBD2
CASSVRSGSPEEQYF
>TRBJ2-7|TRBV2|TRBD2
CASITSGSGSYEQYF
>TRBJ2-7|TRBV6-1|TRBD1
CASSAGTGGYYEQYF
>TRBJ2-1|TRBV29-1|TRBD2
CSVVLDSGRSDNEQFF
>TRBJ2-2|TRBV5-5|.
CASSLLTARPGELFF
>TRBJ2-3|TRBV11-2|TRBD2
CASSSGTKSTDTQYF